This T cell receptor beta chain appears in the sequencing data of a study of shared clonotypes between healthy human individuals. Authors' analysis steps: Quality scores were absent from the junction-only immunoSEQ sequences, so filtering differed. Sequencing used immunoSEQ multiplex PCR; TCRdb keeps in-frame clones, though not all of them. The D gene and trimming were derived from the DNA, and the V and J assignments and clone size from that table. The sample lists about 2.4 million clones; roughly 93% were seen once. Whole-study results and caveats: As a rule, naive subsets had a larger estimated richness than memory subsets. Incompleteness in sorted-subset sequencing, despite large depth, was shown by rarefaction. The four-donor shared clonotypes exceeded non-shared clonotypes in generation probability, with non-shared ones scoring lower.

Notes on this clone: The antigen remains unidentified.

Germline V CDR1 and CDR2: MNHEY, SVGAGI. The CDR3 runs 14 residues. Trimming removed 8 bases from V and 8 bases from J, with 16 bases in between. The sequenced sample consisted of naive CD4+ T cells from PBMCs. Described subset: CD45RA+ positively selected. This receptor was identified in a man aged 18 to 35 in good health. Some clones in this sample may be carry-over from other donors' samples. The V call is TRBV6-5, the J call TRBJ1-6; tentatively, D is TRBD1 (6 bases). The CDR3 nucleotides are TGTGCCAGCTCTCGACAGGCGGGATATTCACCCCTCCACTTT. Translated, it gives CASSRQAGYSPLHF.